The 3 T cell receptor beta chains reported below all come from one sample, sequenced in a study of T cell responses to AZD1222 COVID-19 vaccine. Some clones are missing from TCRdb's copy, which holds only in-frame ones; the method was immunoSEQ multiplex PCR. Counted here are 95,000 to 150,000 clones, 84% occurring once; the ten biggest clones make up about 29%. The sequencing used peripheral blood, collected 28 days after the second AZD1222 dose. These receptors all come from an adult who received the AZD1222 COVID-19 vaccine.

The rearrangement links TRBV4-1 to TRBJ1-2, with TRBD1 as a possible D gene (6 bases). V dropped 1 base and J dropped 10 bases, with 16 bases sitting between them. The CDR3 length is 14 residues. Germline assignment: CDR1 MGHRA and CDR2 YSYEKL. As DNA, the CDR3 is TGCGCCAGCAGCCAAGGAGAGGTCAGGGGCCCCTACACCTTC. This encodes CASSQGEVRGPYTF.

The chain combines TRBV5-6 with TRBJ1-5; 8 bases match TRBD1. Germline V lookup: CDR1 SGHDT, CDR2 YYEEEE. The CDR3 has 16 amino acids. The V gene end was trimmed by 2 bases and the J gene end by 3 bases; junction bases not matched to a gene: 7. The CDR3: CASSLKTGGNNQPQHF. For the CDR3, the DNA is TGTGCCAGCAGCTTAAAAACAGGGGGTAACAATCAGCCCCAGCATTTT.

V usage is TRBV19 and J usage is TRBJ1-2, with D possibly TRBD1 on 6 matching bases. V lost 3 bases to trimming and J lost 4 bases, with 15 bases between them. The germline V gene has CDR1 LNHDA and CDR2 SQIVND (reference sequence). The CDR3 consists of 15 residues. CDR3 nucleotide sequence: TGTGCCAGTAGTATTACTGGACAGTTAATCTATGGCTACACCTTC. It encodes CASSITGQLIYGYTF.